The following is a T cell receptor (beta chain) sequence with its context. This record comes from a study of T cell changes during pregnancy in multiple sclerosis. CDR3 length: 14 amino acids. V lost 5 bases to trimming and J lost 1 base, with 12 bases between them. Germline assignment: CDR1 MNHNY and CDR2 SVGAGI (reference sequence). Measured with immunoSEQ multiplex PCR; TCRdb has only the in-frame clones, and not every one. The data contain about 55,000 clones, 90% to 95% of them singletons. The chain carries TRBV6-6 and TRBJ2-7, with a tentative D call TRBD1 (5 bases). The receptor was derived from a female donor with multiple sclerosis, enrolled in a pregnancy study. The sample in question was CD8+ T cells from peripheral blood mononuclear cells, obtained in the second trimester of pregnancy. The CDR3 DNA sequence: TGTGCCAGCAGTGGCAGGGAAATTTCCTACGAGCAGTACTTC. It specifies CASSGREISYEQYF.